These 2 T cell receptor beta chains were all obtained from the same sample, sequenced in a study of T cell repertoires in cytomegalovirus infection. TCRdb used MiXCR to reprocess the reads, holding one entry per CDR3 protein. The repertoire holds some 440,000 distinct CDR3 sequences, with roughly 31% as singletons. What was sequenced was PBMCs. All receptors come from a human donor in good health (CMV status not recorded). Some clones in this sample may be carry-over from other donors' samples.

A note on this clonotype: A read error may account for a junction end that differs from germline. V is TRBV6-5 and J is TRBJ2-2; the D gene is possibly TRBD2 (6 bases). This CDR3 has 12 amino acids. From germline, CDR1 is MNHEY and CDR2 SVGAGI. The CDR3 bases are TGTGCCAGCAATCGGGGGTCCGGGGATCTGTTTTTT. This gives the protein CASNRGSGDLFF.

This clonotype has a handful of counts. The genes are TRBV6-2 or TRBV6-3 and TRBJ2-6; D gene ambiguous. The V end lost 1 base, the J end lost 2 bases, and 6 bases lay between the germline ends. This CDR3 comprises 15 residues. The germline gives CDR1 MNHEY, CDR2 SVGEGT. The chain's CDR3 is CASSYLAPGANVLTF. CDR3 coding DNA: TGTGCCAGCAGTTACTTGGCGCCTGGGGCCAACGTCCTGACTTTC.